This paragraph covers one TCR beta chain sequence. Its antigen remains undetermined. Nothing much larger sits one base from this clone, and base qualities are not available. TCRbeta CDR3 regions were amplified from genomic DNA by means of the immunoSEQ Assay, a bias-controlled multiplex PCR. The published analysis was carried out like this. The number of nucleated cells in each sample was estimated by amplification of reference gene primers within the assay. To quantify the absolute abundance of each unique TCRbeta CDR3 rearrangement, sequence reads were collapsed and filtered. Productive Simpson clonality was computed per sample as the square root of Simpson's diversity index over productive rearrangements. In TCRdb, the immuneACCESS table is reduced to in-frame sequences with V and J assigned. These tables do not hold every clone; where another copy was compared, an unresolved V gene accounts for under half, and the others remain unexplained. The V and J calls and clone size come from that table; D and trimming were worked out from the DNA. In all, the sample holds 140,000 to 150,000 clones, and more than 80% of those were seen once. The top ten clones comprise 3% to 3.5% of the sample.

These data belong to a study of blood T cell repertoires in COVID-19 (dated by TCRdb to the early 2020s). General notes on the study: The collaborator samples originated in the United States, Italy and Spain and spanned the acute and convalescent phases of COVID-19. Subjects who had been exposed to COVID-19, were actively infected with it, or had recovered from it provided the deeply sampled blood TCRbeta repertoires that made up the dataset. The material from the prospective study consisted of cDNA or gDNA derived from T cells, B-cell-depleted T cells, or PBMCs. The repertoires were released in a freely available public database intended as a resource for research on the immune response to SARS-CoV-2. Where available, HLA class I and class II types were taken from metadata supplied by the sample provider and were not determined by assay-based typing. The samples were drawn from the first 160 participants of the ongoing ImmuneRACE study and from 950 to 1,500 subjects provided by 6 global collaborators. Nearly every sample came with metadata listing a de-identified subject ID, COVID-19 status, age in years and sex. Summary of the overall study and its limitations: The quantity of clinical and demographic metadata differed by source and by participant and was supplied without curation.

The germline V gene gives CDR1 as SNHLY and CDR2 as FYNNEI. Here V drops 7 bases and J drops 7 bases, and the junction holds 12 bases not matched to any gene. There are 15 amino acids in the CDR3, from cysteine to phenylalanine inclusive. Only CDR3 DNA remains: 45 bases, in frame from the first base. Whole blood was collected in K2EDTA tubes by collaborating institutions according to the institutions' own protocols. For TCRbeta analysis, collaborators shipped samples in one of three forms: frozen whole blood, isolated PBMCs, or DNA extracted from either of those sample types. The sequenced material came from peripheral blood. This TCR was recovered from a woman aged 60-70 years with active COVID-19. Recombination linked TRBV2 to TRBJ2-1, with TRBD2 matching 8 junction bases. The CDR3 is CASIPSGGPWNEQFF. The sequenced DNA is TGTGCCAGCATCCCCTCGGGAGGGCCCTGGAATGAGCAGTTCTTC.